This T cell receptor beta chain originates from a study of T cells in Graves' hyperthyroidism and ophthalmopathy. In its sample, this clonotype was seen a few times. Its antigen is undetermined. Regions amplified from RNA transcripts were the TCR beta CDR3 regions. The HTBI primer set drove a first-round RT-PCR of the TCR CDR3. A single record per CDR3 protein comes from TCRdb applying MiXCR to the multiplex PCR reads. The sample yields about 600,000 distinct CDR3 sequences, approximately 15% seen once. Duration under 3 months, a NOSPECS grade of at least 4, and a Clinical Activity Score of at least 3 characterized the ophthalmopathy patients. Findings of the study overall: Ophthalmopathy was distinguished from stable hyperthyroidism by 13 V-J signatures.

The CDR3 spans 14 residues. Germline CDR1 reads DFQATT; CDR2 reads SNEGSKA (reference sequence). V lost 0 bases and J 0 bases, leaving 3 bases between the germline ends. The sequence was collected from a woman between 35 and 50 years old with Graves' ophthalmopathy. The chain is built from TRBV20-1 and TRBJ1-6; D unclear. Material for sequencing was blood. The CDR3 region is CSARDGSYNSPLHF. CDR3 in DNA: TGCAGTGCTAGAGATGGCTCCTATAATTCACCCCTCCACTTT.